These T cell receptor beta chains were read from a single sample in a study of identical twins. TCRdb reprocessed the 5' RACE reads via MiXCR and lists one record per CDR3 protein. The top ten hold approximately 6.6% of the sample, which has roughly 280,000 distinct CDR3 sequences, roughly 8.6% seen once. These data were also filed under a second study, of yellow fever vaccine responses in identical twins.

Sequencing was performed on CD8+ T cells sorted from blood. The receptors originated from a woman aged 18-35 years in good health. Both conserved end residues are part of each CDR3. Each record gives: D gene, CDR3 length, V gene, clone size, J gene, CDR3 DNA, CDR3 protein. The D gene is left open where the match is weak. A clone size is listed for some rows: how often the clone was seen (once, few, many), or a class if it is expanded.

d_call: TRBD1
cdr3_length: 14
v_call: TRBV6-5
clone_size: few
j_call: TRBJ2-7
cdr3_nt: TGTGCCAGCAGTTACGGACAGGGTTTAAGCGAGCAGTACTTC
cdr3_aa: CASSYGQGLSEQYF

d_call: .
cdr3_length: 19
v_call: TRBV19
clone_size: .
j_call: TRBJ2-1
cdr3_nt: TGTGCCAGTAGTATGTGGGATTTGTCGGGTAGACGCTCCTACAATGAGCAGTTCTTC
cdr3_aa: CASSMWDLSGRRSYNEQFF

d_call: .
cdr3_length: 13
v_call: TRBV2
clone_size: many
j_call: TRBJ1-5
cdr3_nt: TGTGCCAGCAGTCCCGGGGTCAATCAGCCCCAGCATTTT
cdr3_aa: CASSPGVNQPQHF

d_call: .
cdr3_length: 14
v_call: TRBV4-2
clone_size: .
j_call: TRBJ2-3
cdr3_nt: TGTGCCAGCAGCCCGCCGAGAACTGTAGATACGCAGTATTTT
cdr3_aa: CASSPPRTVDTQYF

d_call: TRBD2
cdr3_length: 15
v_call: TRBV7-2
clone_size: .
j_call: TRBJ2-1
cdr3_nt: TGTGCCAGCAGCTTAGCGGGGCCCGGGGGGGATGAGCAGTTCTTC
cdr3_aa: CASSLAGPGGDEQFF

d_call: .
cdr3_length: 13
v_call: TRBV28
clone_size: few
j_call: TRBJ1-5
cdr3_nt: TGTGCCAGCAGTTCAGTGAACAATCAGCCCCAGCATTTT
cdr3_aa: CASSSVNNQPQHF

d_call: .
cdr3_length: 16
v_call: TRBV4-2
clone_size: .
j_call: TRBJ2-1
cdr3_nt: TGTGCCAGCAGCCTTAGCGAGGGCGGGGATTACAATGAGCAGTTCTTC
cdr3_aa: CASSLSEGGDYNEQFF

d_call: .
cdr3_length: 18
v_call: TRBV4-3
clone_size: few
j_call: TRBJ2-1
cdr3_nt: TGCGCCAGCAGCCAAGATCCTCCTAGCAGCCGATACTACAATGAGCAGTTCTTC
cdr3_aa: CASSQDPPSSRYYNEQFF

d_call: .
cdr3_length: 15
v_call: TRBV7-9
clone_size: many
j_call: TRBJ1-1
cdr3_nt: TGTGCCAGCAGCTTAGCGATCGGACAGAACACTGAAGCTTTCTTT
cdr3_aa: CASSLAIGQNTEAFF

d_call: .
cdr3_length: 14
v_call: TRBV11-2
clone_size: .
j_call: TRBJ1-1
cdr3_nt: TGTGCCAGCAGCTTTCACGGTCCGAACACTGAAGCTTTCTTT
cdr3_aa: CASSFHGPNTEAFF

d_call: .
cdr3_length: 15
v_call: TRBV20-1
clone_size: many
j_call: TRBJ2-1
cdr3_nt: TGCAGTGCTAGAGACACGGGGAGCTCCTACAATGAGCAGTTCTTC
cdr3_aa: CSARDTGSSYNEQFF

d_call: TRBD1
cdr3_length: 12
v_call: TRBV4-3
clone_size: few
j_call: TRBJ2-7
cdr3_nt: TGCGCCAGCAGCCAAGTTGGACAGGGGAAGGTCTTC
cdr3_aa: CASSQVGQGKVF

d_call: .
cdr3_length: 14
v_call: TRBV3-1
clone_size: few
j_call: TRBJ2-3
cdr3_nt: TGTGCCAGCAGTAAACCGGGGTTGGGAGATACGCAGTATTTT
cdr3_aa: CASSKPGLGDTQYF

d_call: TRBD1
cdr3_length: 17
v_call: TRBV14
clone_size: few
j_call: TRBJ2-1
cdr3_nt: TGTGCCAGCAGCCTGTTACGGACAGGGTTCCCCTACAATGAGCAGTTCTTC
cdr3_aa: CASSLLRTGFPYNEQFF

d_call: TRBD1
cdr3_length: 16
v_call: TRBV7-3
clone_size: .
j_call: TRBJ2-2
cdr3_nt: TGTGCCAGCAGCTCATCGACAGGGGAGAGCACCGGGGAGCTGTTTTTT
cdr3_aa: CASSSSTGESTGELFF

d_call: .
cdr3_length: 14
v_call: TRBV12-3/TRBV12-4
clone_size: many
j_call: TRBJ2-3
cdr3_nt: TGTGCCAGCAGTCTTCCCCGTCGGCTGGATACGCAGTATTTT
cdr3_aa: CASSLPRRLDTQYF

d_call: TRBD2
cdr3_length: 17
v_call: TRBV20-1
clone_size: .
j_call: TRBJ2-1
cdr3_nt: TGCTGTGCTAGAGATCTTACGGCGGGAGTAATTTACAATGAGCAGTTCTTC
cdr3_aa: CCARDLTAGVIYNEQFF

d_call: TRBD1
cdr3_length: 15
v_call: TRBV5-6
clone_size: few
j_call: TRBJ2-7
cdr3_nt: TGTGCCAGCAGCGAGGGACAGCTTACCTCCTACGAGCAGTACTTC
cdr3_aa: CASSEGQLTSYEQYF

d_call: TRBD2
cdr3_length: 16
v_call: TRBV4-1
clone_size: many
j_call: TRBJ2-7
cdr3_nt: TGCGCCAGCAGCCAAGCTAGCGGGAGGCCATCCTACGAGCAGTACTTC
cdr3_aa: CASSQASGRPSYEQYF

d_call: .
cdr3_length: 16
v_call: TRBV7-2
clone_size: .
j_call: TRBJ2-5
cdr3_nt: TGTGCCAGCAGCTTAGTCTGGGGACCCCAACGGGAGACCCAGTACTTC
cdr3_aa: CASSLVWGPQRETQYF

d_call: .
cdr3_length: 16
v_call: TRBV20-1
clone_size: few
j_call: TRBJ2-1
cdr3_nt: TGCAGTGCTAGGCCCCAAAGGGGGTTCTCCTACAATGAGCAGTTCTTC
cdr3_aa: CSARPQRGFSYNEQFF

d_call: .
cdr3_length: 15
v_call: TRBV27
clone_size: .
j_call: TRBJ2-4
cdr3_nt: TGTGCCAGCAGTCTGACATTCCTAGCCAAAAACATTCAGTACTTC
cdr3_aa: CASSLTFLAKNIQYF

d_call: .
cdr3_length: 14
v_call: TRBV7-8
clone_size: few
j_call: TRBJ2-1
cdr3_nt: TGTGCCAGCAGCTTAGACGGGTCTGGGAATGAGCAGTTCTTC
cdr3_aa: CASSLDGSGNEQFF